This T cell receptor beta chain was retrieved from a study of blood T cell repertoires in COVID-19. Profiled with immunoSEQ multiplex PCR; TCRdb holds only in-frame clones, not every one. The sample carries 68,000 or so clones, 80% to 90% recorded once. This CDR3 region has 13 residues. Looked up from germline, CDR1 is SGHTA and CDR2 is FQGNSA. The V and J ends lost 4 bases and 5 bases respectively, with 9 bases between them. This chain joins TRBV7-2 and TRBJ1-3; D unclear. This TCR was sampled from a man over 45 with acute or convalescent COVID-19. The sequenced material came from peripheral blood. CDR3 residues: CASSSGLRNTIYF. In nucleotides, the CDR3 is TGTGCCAGCAGCTCAGGATTAAGAAACACCATATATTTT. Looking up the rest from reference TRBV7-2 and TRBJ1-3 gives the full variable domain: GAGVSQSPSNKVTEKGKDVELRCDPISGHTALYWYRQSLGQGLEFLIYFQGNSAPDKSGLPSDRFSAERTGGSVSTLTIQRTQQEDSAVYLCASSSGLRNTIYFGEGSWLTVV.